Following are 30 T cell receptor beta chains from one sample sequenced in a study of blood T cell repertoires in COVID-19. Sequencing was performed with immunoSEQ multiplex PCR; in TCRdb, only in-frame clones are kept and a portion is missing. The profile covers about 24,000 clones, with around four fifths appearing a single time and more than 2% taken by the ten largest. Sequencing was performed on peripheral blood. The source of these receptors is an older woman with COVID-19, enrolled during active disease.

This sequence joins TRBV6-2 or TRBV6-3 and TRBJ1-1, with D perhaps TRBD1 (6 bases). The CDR3 runs 17 residues. With 5 bases removed from V and 7 bases from J, the gap between germline ends came to 26 bases. Germline CDR1 reads MNHEY; CDR2 reads SVGEGT. The CDR3 protein is CASSTGHGQRKKNEAFF. The CDR3 nucleotides read TGTGCCAGCAGTACGGGGCACGGACAGCGGAAAAAGAATGAAGCTTTCTTT.

The chain employs TRBV6-1 and TRBJ2-1, with D uncertain. CDR1 and CDR2 (germline): MNHNS, SASEGT. The V end was cut by 3 bases, the J end by 0 bases, with 9 bases between. CDR3 length: 15 residues. The CDR3 region is CASSDPRSSYNEQFF. CDR3 nucleotides: TGTGCCAGCAGTGATCCTAGGAGCTCCTACAATGAGCAGTTCTTC.

V usage is TRBV5-4 and J usage is TRBJ1-4; 7 nucleotides align to TRBD1. The CDR3 length is 15 residues. Germline loops: CDR1 SGHNT, CDR2 YYREEE (reference sequence). Germline trimming cut 0 bases from V and 6 bases from J; bases unmatched to any gene: 5. In DNA, the CDR3 is TGTGCCAGCAGCTTGGCCGGGACAGTAGATGAAAAACTGTTTTTT. Its translation: CASSLAGTVDEKLFF.

This chain links TRBV6-5 with TRBJ1-2; perhaps TRBD1 as D (6 bases). Trimming took off 6 bases at V and 6 bases at J, with 14 bases between the two ends. The germline CDR1 and CDR2 sequences are MNHEY and SVGAGI. The CDR3 loop spans 13 amino acids. The CDR3 coding sequence is TGTGCCAGCAGCTTACAGGGAAGGGATGGCTACACCTTC. Its protein product is CASSLQGRDGYTF.

This rearrangement joins TRBV5-8 to TRBJ2-5; TRBD1 matches 9 bases. The germline V gene has CDR1 SGHTS and CDR2 YDEGEE. The CDR3 extends over 14 amino acids. Trimming cost V 4 bases and J 2 bases; bases outside gene matches: 3. DNA of the CDR3: TGTGCCAGCAGCGCGGGACAGGGACAAGAGACCCAGTACTTC. As protein: CASSAGQGQETQYF.

V gene TRBV11-3 combines with J gene TRBJ2-1, with 14 bases identical to TRBD2. J lost 8 bases, V lost 5 bases, and 11 bases had no gene match. Germline V gene data show CDR1 as SGHNT and CDR2 as YENEEA. The CDR3 is 17 amino acids. The CDR3 protein is CASSPRTSGGPLDEQFF. In DNA form, the CDR3 reads TGTGCCAGCAGCCCGAGGACTAGCGGGGGGCCTCTGGATGAGCAGTTCTTC.

CDR3 protein: CSASWVGTGDQPQHF. The CDR3, as DNA: TGCAGTGCTAGTTGGGTGGGGACAGGAGATCAGCCCCAGCATTTT. The J gene is TRBJ1-5, the V gene TRBV20-1; 8 nucleotides line up with TRBD1. The germline gives CDR1 DFQATT, CDR2 SNEGSKA (reference sequence). The length of the CDR3 is 15 residues. With V trimmed by 3 bases and J by 5 bases, 9 bases remained unmatched.

This clone was counted a few times. The genes are TRBV19 and TRBJ1-1; TRBD1 might be the D (5 bases). This CDR3 has 14 residues. The germline CDR1 and CDR2 sequences are LNHDA and SQIVND (reference sequence). V gave up 9 bases and J gave up 2 bases, with 16 bases separating them. The CDR3 is CASGQGWRNTEAFF. CDR3 bases: TGTGCCAGCGGTCAGGGTTGGCGAAACACTGAAGCTTTCTTT.

The rearrangement links TRBV7-2 to TRBJ2-2; the D gene is possibly TRBD2 (6 bases). This CDR3 spans 15 amino acids. The germline CDR1 and CDR2 sequences are SGHTA and FQGNSA. Trimming removed 5 bases at V and 5 bases at J, with 15 bases between. Written as DNA, the CDR3 is TGTGCCAGCAGCCTCCGGGACTCCCCAACCGGGGAGCTGTTTTTT. This gives the protein CASSLRDSPTGELFF.

The rearrangement uses TRBV6-5 and TRBJ1-2; TRBD1 matches at 7 bases. CDR3 length: 14 residues. Losses at the gene ends were 6 bases for V and 4 bases for J; bases not matched to a gene: 8. The V gene's germline CDR1 is MNHEY and CDR2 SVGAGI. Written as DNA, the CDR3 is TGTGCCAGCAGGTCCCCCACAGGGGTCTATGGCTACACCTTC. This codes for CASRSPTGVYGYTF.

The J gene is TRBJ1-3, the V gene TRBV7-2; D call uncertain. Between the trimmed V and J ends, which lost 0 bases and 0 bases, there was a span of 9 bases. The CDR3 totals 16 residues. Germline V lookup: CDR1 SGHTA, CDR2 FQGNSA. DNA of the CDR3: TGTGCCAGCAGCTTAGCGCAGGCAGACTCTGGAAACACCATATATTTT. Translated: CASSLAQADSGNTIYF.

This chain joins TRBV7-3 and TRBJ2-3; 13 positions agree with TRBD2. The CDR3 spans 17 residues. Germline assignment: CDR1 SGHTA and CDR2 FQGTGA. Germline trimming cut 4 bases from V and 2 bases from J; bases unmatched to any gene: 6. CDR3 nucleotides: TGTGCCAGCAGCTACTCAGGGACTAGCGGGGTCACAGATACGCAGTATTTT. It codes for CASSYSGTSGVTDTQYF.

V and J are TRBV10-3 and TRBJ1-2; 8 bases align to TRBD1. CDR3 size: 12 residues. V dropped 10 bases and J dropped 5; count of bases not matched to a gene: 6. Per germline, CDR1 ENHRY and CDR2 SYGVKD. CDR3 loop: CATYRGGYGYTF. Written as DNA, the CDR3 is TGTGCCACCTACAGGGGGGGGTATGGCTACACCTTC.

This chain links TRBV2 with TRBJ1-3; a weak D match, TRBD1 (6 bases). The V gene's germline CDR1 is SNHLY and CDR2 FYNNEI. The V and J ends lost 5 bases and 0 bases respectively, with 11 bases between them. The CDR3 length is 15 residues. CDR3 amino acids: CASSLTGISGNTIYF. DNA for the CDR3: TGTGCCAGCAGTCTCACAGGGATCTCTGGAAACACCATATATTTT.

V usage is TRBV4-3 and J usage is TRBJ1-1, with D uncertain. CDR1 and CDR2 from the germline V gene are LGHNA and YSLEER. This CDR3 region has 15 residues. Trimming pared 0 bases from V and 2 bases from J, leaving 10 bases between. CDR3 coding DNA: TGCGCCAGCAGCCAAGATTCAGGTACCAACACTGAAGCTTTCTTT. As protein: CASSQDSGTNTEAFF.

The chain joins TRBV2 to TRBJ1-3; a possible D gene is TRBD1 (6 bases). This CDR3 is built from 16 residues. Germline values: CDR1 SNHLY, CDR2 FYNNEI. Between the trimmed V and J ends, which lost 5 bases and 0 bases, there was a span of 14 bases. The CDR3 here is CASSQTTGLSGNTIYF. Here the CDR3 DNA reads TGTGCCAGCAGTCAAACGACAGGCCTCTCTGGAAACACCATATATTTT.

The chain links TRBV7-2 to TRBJ2-3; 12 nucleotides line up with TRBD2. Trimming cost V 8 bases and J 0 bases; bases outside gene matches: 9. Germline lookup yields CDR1 SGHTA and CDR2 FQGNSA. The CDR3 spans 17 residues. CDR3 loop: CASRGGTSGPSTDTQYF. As DNA, the CDR3 is TGTGCCAGCCGCGGTGGGACTAGCGGGCCTAGCACAGATACGCAGTATTTT.

The CDR3 here is CASSPWTSGSNEQFF. As DNA, the CDR3 is TGTGCCAGCAGCCCCTGGACTAGCGGGAGTAATGAGCAGTTCTTC. The chain employs TRBV9 and TRBJ2-1, with 13 bases lining up with TRBD2. This CDR3 contains 15 residues. Germline V CDR1 and CDR2: SGDLS, YYNGEE. Trimming at V came to 4 bases and at J to 7 bases, leaving 5 bases not matched to a gene.

The rearrangement joins TRBV13 to TRBJ2-4; possible D gene TRBD2, 5 bases. V was trimmed by 3 bases and J by 0 bases, leaving 15 bases between them. Germline CDR1 is PRHDT and CDR2 is FYEKMQ (reference sequence). CDR3 size: 17 residues. CDR3 loop: CASSLRRELLAKNIQYF. CDR3 coding DNA: TGTGCCAGCAGCTTGCGCCGGGAACTTCTAGCCAAAAACATTCAGTACTTC.

V and J are TRBV10-2 and TRBJ1-1; TRBD1 agrees at 11 bases. V dropped 6 bases and J dropped 5; count of bases not matched to a gene: 5. This CDR3 has 14 amino acids. CDR1 and CDR2 (germline): WSHSY, SAAADI. CDR3 in DNA: TGCGCCAGCAGGACCGGGACAGGGGGTACTGAAGCTTTCTTT. Translating it yields CASRTGTGGTEAFF.

This sequence joins TRBV24-1 and TRBJ2-5; D is unresolved. V was trimmed by 4 bases and J by 0 bases, leaving 5 bases between them. This CDR3 comprises 13 residues. Per the germline V gene, CDR1 is KGHDR and CDR2 is SFDVKD. CDR3 residues: CATSDSYQETQYF. CDR3 nucleotides: TGTGCCACCAGTGACTCCTACCAAGAGACCCAGTACTTC.

The gene calls are TRBV6-2 or TRBV6-3 and TRBJ2-2, with D possibly TRBD2 on 6 matching bases. In germline, CDR1 is MNHEY, CDR2 SVGEGT. The CDR3 consists of 15 residues. V was shortened by 2 bases and J by 4 bases, with 11 bases between the two germline ends. The CDR3 DNA follows: TGTGCCAGCAGTTACATGGGAGGCCGCACCGGGGAGCTGTTTTTT. Translating it yields CASSYMGGRTGELFF.

In this sample, this clone turned up a few times. The rearrangement uses TRBV3-1 (or the pseudogene TRBV3-2) and TRBJ2-1; D call uncertain. V was shortened by 1 base and J by 8 bases, with 6 bases between the two germline ends. The CDR3 contains 12 residues. The germline V gene encodes CDR1 LGHDT and CDR2 YNNKEL (reference sequence). CDR3 DNA: TGTGCCAGCAGCCAAGCTCGGTATGAGCAGTTCTTC. Protein sequence: CASSQARYEQFF.

The V and J genes are TRBV7-2 and TRBJ2-1; D not certain. Germline CDR1 and CDR2: SGHTA and FQGNSA. Trimming cost V 1 base and J 0 bases, with 10 bases left between them. The CDR3 sequence is 16 residues long. This chain's CDR3 is CASSLDAASSYNEQFF. Written as DNA, the CDR3 is TGTGCCAGCAGCTTAGACGCGGCGAGCTCCTACAATGAGCAGTTCTTC.

The chain recombines TRBV11-2 with TRBJ2-1, with TRBD2 matching 8 bases. The CDR3 has 16 residues. Germline V CDR1 and CDR2: SGHAT, FQNNGV. V gave up 6 bases and J gave up 4 bases; unmatched junction bases: 11. In DNA, the CDR3 is TGTGCCAGCAGGACTTTAGCGGGGAGGGTTTACAATGAGCAGTTCTTC. This sequence encodes CASRTLAGRVYNEQFF. The entire variable domain, with the rest obtained from reference TRBV11-2 and TRBJ2-1, is as follows: EAGVAQSPRYKIIEKRQSVAFWCNPISGHATLYWYQQILGQGPKLLIQFQNNGVVDDSQLPKDRFSAERLKGVDSTLKIQPAKLEDSAVYLCASRTLAGRVYNEQFFGPGTRLTVL.

The V call is TRBV4-3, the J call TRBJ2-3; the D is unclear. V gave up 1 base and J gave up 11 bases, with 10 bases separating them. Germline CDR1 LGHNA, CDR2 YSLEER. The CDR3 loop spans 12 amino acids. DNA of the CDR3: TGCGCCAGCAGCCAAGCGGGTCGAAGGCAGTATTTT. Translating gives CASSQAGRRQYF.

The rearrangement joins TRBV6-5 to TRBJ1-2, with 8 bases fitting TRBD1. This CDR3 has 14 residues. Germline V lookup: CDR1 MNHEY, CDR2 SVGAGI. Trimming cost V 6 bases and J 3 bases; bases outside gene matches: 6. CDR3 sequence (DNA): TGTGCCAGCAGCCCAGCAGGGGGCTACTATGGCTACACCTTC. Protein: CASSPAGGYYGYTF.

The chain joins TRBV7-9 to TRBJ2-2; 8 nucleotides line up with TRBD2. The CDR3 covers 14 residues. The V gene's germline CDR1 is SEHNR and CDR2 FQNEAQ (reference sequence). V shed 4 bases and J 4 bases; nucleotides not matched to a gene: 2. CDR3 in DNA: TGTGCCAGCAGCTCGAGCGGGAGCACCGGGGAGCTGTTTTTT. Translation gives CASSSSGSTGELFF.

V and J are TRBV9 and TRBJ2-2, with 11 bases aligning to TRBD1. Germline trimming cut 4 bases from V and 6 bases from J; bases unmatched to any gene: 5. CDR1 SGDLS and CDR2 YYNGEE come from the germline V gene. The CDR3 is 15 residues long. The DNA for the CDR3 is TGTGCCAGCAGCCCCGGACAGGGGGCGGCCGGGGAGCTGTTTTTT. Translated: CASSPGQGAAGELFF.

The genes are TRBV5-6 and TRBJ2-7, with 12 bases matching TRBD1. Germline V gene lookup returns CDR1 SGHDT and CDR2 YYEEEE. The trim removed 1 base at V and 5 bases at J, leaving 4 bases unmatched. The CDR3 runs 15 residues. CDR3 coding DNA: TGTGCCAGCAGCTTGCTGGGACAGGGGGCCGACGAGCAGTACTTC. Its translation is CASSLLGQGADEQYF.